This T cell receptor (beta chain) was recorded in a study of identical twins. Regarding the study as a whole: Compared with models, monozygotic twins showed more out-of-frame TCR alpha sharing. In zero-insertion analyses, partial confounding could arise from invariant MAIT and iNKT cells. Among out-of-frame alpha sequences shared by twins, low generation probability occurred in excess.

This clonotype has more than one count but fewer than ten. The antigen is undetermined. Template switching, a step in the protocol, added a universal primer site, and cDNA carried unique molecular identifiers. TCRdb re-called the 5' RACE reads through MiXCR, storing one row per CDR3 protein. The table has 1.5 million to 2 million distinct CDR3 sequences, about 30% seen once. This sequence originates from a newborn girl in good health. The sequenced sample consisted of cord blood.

Here the CDR3 DNA reads TGTGCCAGCAGCGACCGAGGTCAGGGGGCTGGTGGCTACACCTTC. It codes for CASSDRGQGAGGYTF. The genes are TRBV11-2 and TRBJ1-2; 8 bases map to TRBD1. CDR1 is SGHAT, CDR2 FQNNGV, per germline. The length of the CDR3 is 15 residues. J gave up 7 bases and V 5 bases, and 12 bases lay outside the gene matches.